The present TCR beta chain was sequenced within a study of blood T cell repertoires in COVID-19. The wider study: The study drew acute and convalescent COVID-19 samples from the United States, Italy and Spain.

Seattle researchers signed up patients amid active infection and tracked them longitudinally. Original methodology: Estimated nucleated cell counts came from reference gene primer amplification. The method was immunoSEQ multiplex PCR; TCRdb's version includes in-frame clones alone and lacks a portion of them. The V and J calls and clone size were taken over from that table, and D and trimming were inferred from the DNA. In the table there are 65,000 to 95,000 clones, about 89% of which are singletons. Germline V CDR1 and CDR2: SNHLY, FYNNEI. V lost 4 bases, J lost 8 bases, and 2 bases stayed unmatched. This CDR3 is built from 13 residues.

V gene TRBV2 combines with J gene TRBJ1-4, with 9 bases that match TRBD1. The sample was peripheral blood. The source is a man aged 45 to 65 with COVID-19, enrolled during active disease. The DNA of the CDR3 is TGTGCCAGCAGTGGGGACAGGGTAGAAAAACTGTTTTTT. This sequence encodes CASSGDRVEKLFF.